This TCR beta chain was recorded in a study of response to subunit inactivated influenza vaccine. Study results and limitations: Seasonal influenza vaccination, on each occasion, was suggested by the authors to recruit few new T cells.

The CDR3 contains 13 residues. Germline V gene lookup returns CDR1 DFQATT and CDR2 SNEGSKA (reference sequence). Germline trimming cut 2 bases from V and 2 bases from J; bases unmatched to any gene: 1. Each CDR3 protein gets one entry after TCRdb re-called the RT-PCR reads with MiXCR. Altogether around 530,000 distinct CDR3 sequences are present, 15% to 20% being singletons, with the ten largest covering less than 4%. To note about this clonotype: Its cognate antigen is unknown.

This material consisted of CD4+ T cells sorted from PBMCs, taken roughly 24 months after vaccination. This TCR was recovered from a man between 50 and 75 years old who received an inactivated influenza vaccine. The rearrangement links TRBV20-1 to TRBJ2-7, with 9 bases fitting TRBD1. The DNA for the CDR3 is TGCAGTGCTAGAAGGGACAGGGCCTACGAGCAGTACTTC. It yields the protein CSARRDRAYEQYF.